This T cell receptor beta chain was identified during a study of OX40 agonist ivuxolimab in advanced cancers. About the research overall: Ivuxolimab, an antibody acting as an agonist of OX40 (CD134), was used to treat patients.

Autoimmune disease history or systemic immunosuppression disqualified patients. The investigators sampled blood at baseline, at cycle 4 day 1, and at cycle 7 day 1. Generated by immunoSEQ multiplex PCR, the TCRdb table keeps only in-frame clones and is missing some. Altogether some 41,000 clones are present, 75% to 90% being singletons, with the ten largest covering 6%. Germline trimming cut 10 bases from V and 1 base from J; bases unmatched to any gene: 4. CDR3 length equals 12 residues. The germline gives CDR1 ENHRY, CDR2 SYGVKD. Of note for this clone: What it binds is unknown.

Study results and caveats: Averaged across samples, CD8+ T cells carried more expanded clones than CD4+ did.

This receptor was identified in an adult with an advanced solid tumor such as melanoma, head and neck, liver or kidney cancer. Material: CD4+ or CD8+ T cells sorted from blood, obtained in a trial of the OX40 agonist ivuxolimab. This chain joins TRBV10-3 and TRBJ2-7; 7 nucleotides match TRBD2. The CDR3 DNA is TGTGCCAGTAGCGGGTTATCCTACGAGCAGTACTTC. Residues: CASSGLSYEQYF.